The 26 T cell receptor beta chains reported below all come from one sample, sequenced in a study of CD4+ T cells in melanoma. The data were produced by immunoSEQ multiplex PCR, yet TCRdb's version contains in-frame clones alone and is incomplete. The sample holds over 100,000 clones, about 90% seen once. The sequenced sample was peripheral blood. These receptors all come from a human donor with melanoma.

The chain recombines TRBV5-1 with TRBJ1-2; D call uncertain. V was shortened by 0 bases and J by 8 bases, with 20 bases between the two germline ends. Germline V gene sequence: CDR1 SGHRS, CDR2 YFSETQ. This CDR3 region has 16 residues. The CDR3 protein is CASSLDVRQDPSGYTF. CDR3 bases: TGCGCCAGCAGCTTGGATGTTCGTCAGGACCCAAGCGGCTACACCTTC.

The chain employs TRBV9 and TRBJ2-7; D remains ambiguous. Trimming left V 0 bases short and J 1 base short, with 5 bases between. The CDR3 is 13 residues long. CDR1 and CDR2 (germline): SGDLS, YYNGEE. The CDR3 protein is CASSVDRSYEQYF. CDR3 DNA sequence: TGTGCCAGCAGCGTAGATAGATCCTACGAGCAGTACTTC.

This chain uses TRBV11-1 with TRBJ2-7; tentative D call: TRBD2 (7 bases). The V end was cut by 5 bases, the J end by 5 bases, with 16 bases between. Germline V gene lookup returns CDR1 SGHAT and CDR2 FQDESV (reference sequence). This CDR3 is built from 14 residues. DNA for the CDR3: TGTGCCAGCAGCACCCCTGGGGGGGCCGACGAGCAGTACTTC. This sequence encodes CASSTPGGADEQYF.

The genes are TRBV7-7 and TRBJ2-1, with 7 nucleotides matching TRBD1. Trimming cost V 5 bases and J 11 bases; bases outside gene matches: 9. The CDR3 is 13 residues long. In germline, CDR1 is SSHAT, CDR2 FNYEAQ (reference sequence). The CDR3 coding sequence is TGTGCCAGCAGCCGAGACAGGGAAGGGCAGCAGTTCTTC. The encoded protein is CASSRDREGQQFF.

The J gene is TRBJ1-1, the V gene TRBV28; D call uncertain. Germline CDR1 reads MDHEN; CDR2 reads SYDVKM. There are 16 residues in the CDR3. Trimming removed 6 bases at V and 1 base at J, with 18 bases between. The CDR3 DNA reads as TGTGCCAGCAGCCCGAGTGGCGGGGAGTGGAACACTGAAGCTTTCTTT. Translating it yields CASSPSGGEWNTEAFF.

This clone was observed a single time. This rearrangement joins TRBV28 to TRBJ2-7, with 9 bases fitting TRBD2. The CDR3 length is 15 residues. Germline V CDR1 and CDR2: MDHEN, SYDVKM. The V segment lost 3 bases and the J segment 0 bases; nucleotides outside the gene matches: 3. The CDR3 loop is CASSLSGGSSYEQYF. DNA of the CDR3: TGTGCCAGCAGTTTGAGCGGGGGGTCCTCCTACGAGCAGTACTTC.

This chain uses TRBV10-1 with TRBJ1-1; maybe TRBD1 (6 bases). The CDR3 has 15 amino acids. Germline-derived CDR1 and CDR2 are WNHNN and SYGVQD (reference sequence). The V and J ends lost 8 bases and 0 bases respectively, with 16 bases between them. The CDR3 sequence is CASVDRSHLNTEAFF. In nucleotides, the CDR3 is TGCGCCAGCGTAGACAGGTCCCACCTGAACACTGAAGCTTTCTTT.

The genes are TRBV4-3 and TRBJ1-1; D unresolved. The CDR3 consists of 13 residues. V lost 10 bases to trimming and J lost 0 bases, with 12 bases between them. In germline, CDR1 is LGHNA, CDR2 YSLEER. CDR3 region: CATATDLNTEAFF. The CDR3 DNA is TGCGCCACCGCGACTGACCTGAACACTGAAGCTTTCTTT.

This clone has just one count. The CDR3 nucleotides read TGTGCCAGCAGTTTACACCCTAGCGGGGGGTCCGTCTCCTACGAGCAGTACTTC. Protein product: CASSLHPSGGSVSYEQYF. The rearrangement uses TRBV11-2 and TRBJ2-7, with 11 bases lining up with TRBD2. CDR3 length: 18 residues. V dropped 6 bases and J dropped 0; count of bases not matched to a gene: 13. Germline V lookup: CDR1 SGHAT, CDR2 FQNNGV. The variable domain in full, with the rest retrieved from reference TRBV11-2 and TRBJ2-7, is EAGVAQSPRYKIIEKRQSVAFWCNPISGHATLYWYQQILGQGPKLLIQFQNNGVVDDSQLPKDRFSAERLKGVDSTLKIQPAKLEDSAVYLCASSLHPSGGSVSYEQYFGPGTRLTVT.

Only a few counts were recorded for this clone. The gene calls are TRBV28 and TRBJ2-7; 9 bases are shared with TRBD1. In germline, CDR1 is MDHEN, CDR2 SYDVKM. V gave up 6 bases and J gave up 4 bases; unmatched junction bases: 4. The CDR3 contains 13 residues. The CDR3 coding sequence is TGTGCCAGCAGGACAGGGGGTCGATACGAGCAGTACTTC. This codes for CASRTGGRYEQYF.

This chain joins TRBV27 and TRBJ2-7, with a tentative D call TRBD1 (5 bases). Germline V gives CDR1 MNHEY, CDR2 SMNVEV (reference sequence). Trimming shortened V by 4 bases and J by 3 bases, and 16 bases separated the two germline ends. This CDR3 has 15 amino acids. The CDR3 DNA is TGTGCCAGCAGTTCACCCTGGCAGGGCGACTACGAGCAGTACTTC. This translates into CASSSPWQGDYEQYF.

The chain has TRBV7-2 and TRBJ2-1, with unresolved D. The ends were cut back, 0 bases at V and 0 bases at J, with 12 bases in the middle. This CDR3 has 17 residues. The germline CDR1 and CDR2 sequences are SGHTA and FQGNSA. The CDR3 sequence is CASSLAISRTSYNEQFF. In nucleotides, the CDR3 is TGTGCCAGCAGCTTAGCGATTTCCCGTACCTCCTACAATGAGCAGTTCTTC.

The chain links TRBV5-1 to TRBJ2-5; 10 bases align to TRBD1. This CDR3 spans 14 amino acids. CDR1 and CDR2 (germline): SGHRS, YFSETQ. Unmatched junction bases numbered 2, after V lost 4 bases and J lost 2 bases. The CDR3 loop is CASSKDRGQETQYF. The CDR3 DNA reads as TGCGCCAGCAGCAAGGACAGGGGGCAAGAGACCCAGTACTTC.

The chain employs TRBV6-5 and TRBJ1-2; no reliable D call. Looked up from germline, CDR1 is MNHEY and CDR2 is SVGAGI. CDR3 length: 13 amino acids. V gave up 1 base and J gave up 8 bases, with 11 bases separating them. The CDR3 protein is CASSYWQQGGYTF. CDR3 coding DNA: TGTGCCAGCAGTTACTGGCAGCAAGGGGGCTACACCTTC.

CDR3 loop: CASSGTNNEKLFF. CDR3 coding DNA: TGTGCCAGCTCCGGGACGAATAATGAAAAACTGTTTTTT. This chain links TRBV19 with TRBJ1-4; a possible D gene is TRBD1 (5 bases). Germline CDR1 LNHDA, CDR2 SQIVND (reference sequence). V lost 9 bases and J 4 bases, leaving 12 bases between the germline ends. This CDR3 is built from 13 residues.

This chain connects TRBV7-3 to TRBJ2-5, with D perhaps matching TRBD1 (5 bases). The CDR3 length is 12 residues. The germline V gene has CDR1 SGHTA and CDR2 FQGTGA. The germline V and J ends were trimmed by 4 bases and 7 bases, with 10 bases remaining between them. CDR3 protein: CASSSHQGTQYF. In nucleotides, the CDR3 is TGTGCCAGCAGCTCCCACCAGGGGACCCAGTACTTC.

The chain couples TRBV2 to TRBJ1-2; 9 nucleotides line up with TRBD1. J gave up 4 bases and V 1 base, and 1 base lay outside the gene matches. Germline loops: CDR1 SNHLY, CDR2 FYNNEI. The CDR3 has 14 residues. The CDR3 loop is CASSEEQGAYGYTF. The CDR3 nucleotides read TGTGCCAGCAGTGAAGAACAGGGGGCCTATGGCTACACCTTC.

This chain links TRBV9 with TRBJ2-5; a weak D match, TRBD1 (5 bases). This CDR3 region has 15 residues. Trimming took 4 bases from V and 3 from J, leaving 16 bases between them. CDR1 and CDR2 from the germline V gene are SGDLS and YYNGEE. The DNA for the CDR3 is TGTGCCAGCAGCTCCCAGGGATTCTTGGAAGAGACCCAGTACTTC. Amino acids: CASSSQGFLEETQYF.

The chain has TRBV28 and TRBJ2-5; 8 bases fit TRBD1. Trimming removed 4 bases from V and 4 bases from J; junction bases left unmatched: 11. Germline V gives CDR1 MDHEN, CDR2 SYDVKM. The CDR3 runs to 16 residues. The CDR3 DNA follows: TGTGCCAGCAGTTCCCCAGGGGGCGCTTTTGCAGAGACCCAGTACTTC. Translated, it gives CASSSPGGAFAETQYF. Together with reference TRBV28 and TRBJ2-5, the CDR3 gives the full variable domain: DVKVTQSSRYLVKRTGEKVFLECVQDMDHENMFWYRQDPGLGLRLIYFSYDVKMKEKGDIPEGYSVSREKKERFSLILESASTNQTSMYLCASSSPGGAFAETQYFGPGTRLLVL.

J is TRBJ2-3 and V is TRBV27; a possible D gene is TRBD2 (5 bases). The CDR3 length is 16 residues. Germline lookup yields CDR1 MNHEY and CDR2 SMNVEV (reference sequence). Deletions cut 6 bases from V and 1 base from J, with 17 bases between. This CDR3 reads CASRDWSESGTDTQYF. The CDR3 DNA follows: TGTGCCAGCAGGGACTGGAGTGAGTCGGGCACAGATACGCAGTATTTT.

This chain joins TRBV9 and TRBJ2-7, with D perhaps being TRBD1 or TRBD2 (6 bases each). In germline, CDR1 is SGDLS, CDR2 YYNGEE. The CDR3 length is 15 residues. V lost 0 bases and J lost 7, with 17 bases in between. The CDR3 protein is CASSVDLLGGREQYF. CDR3 bases: TGTGCCAGCAGCGTAGACCTCCTGGGGGGCAGAGAGCAGTACTTC.

This chain links TRBV4-3 with TRBJ2-7; no reliable D call. This CDR3 has 14 residues. V was shortened by 4 bases and J by 0 bases, with 10 bases between the two germline ends. The germline CDR1 and CDR2 sequences are LGHNA and YSLEER. CDR3 in DNA: TGCGCCAGCAGCCCCCATGGCGGCTCCTACGAGCAGTACTTC. Amino acids: CASSPHGGSYEQYF.

This chain uses TRBV7-2 with TRBJ1-2; D remains unclear. Looked up from germline, CDR1 is SGHTA and CDR2 is FQGNSA. The ends were cut back, 0 bases at V and 1 base at J, with 6 bases in the middle. The CDR3 has 14 amino acids. The CDR3 region is CASSLAGDNYGYTF. The DNA of the CDR3 is TGTGCCAGCAGCTTAGCTGGAGATAACTATGGCTACACCTTC.

The V call is TRBV27, the J call TRBJ2-1, with 10 bases that match TRBD2. CDR1 is MNHEY and CDR2 is SMNVEV in the germline V gene (reference sequence). The trim removed 4 bases at V and 4 bases at J, leaving 13 bases unmatched. This CDR3 spans 18 amino acids. As DNA, the CDR3 is TGTGCCAGCAGTTCGCCCTATGCTCCGGGACTAGCGTACAATGAGCAGTTCTTC. Its translation: CASSSPYAPGLAYNEQFF.

The chain employs TRBV19 and TRBJ1-4; no clear D. Germline values: CDR1 LNHDA, CDR2 SQIVND (reference sequence). The CDR3 has 15 amino acids. V was trimmed by 5 bases and J by 5 bases, leaving 15 bases between them. The CDR3 here is CASSSYIPANEKLFF. In DNA, the CDR3 is TGTGCCAGTAGTTCATATATTCCGGCGAATGAAAAACTGTTTTTT.

The V gene is TRBV28, the J gene TRBJ2-1; 9 nucleotides line up with TRBD1. Germline assignment: CDR1 MDHEN and CDR2 SYDVKM. The V segment lost 2 bases and the J segment 8 bases; nucleotides outside the gene matches: 7. The CDR3 spans 15 residues. CDR3 nucleotides: TGTGCCAGCAGTTTAGCCGGGACAGGGATCTATGAGCAGTTCTTC. It encodes CASSLAGTGIYEQFF.